This TCR beta chain was sequenced in a study of blood T cells in healthy people across ages. Next came a second PCR, run for about 6 to 12 cycles, which used a sample-barcoded 5' primer along with a J-beta primer mix. Tagging of each cDNA molecule was performed by a template-switch adaptor with 12 random nucleotides. From the 5' RACE reads, TCRdb called clonotypes with MiXCR, one entry per CDR3 protein. The sample has about 680,000 distinct CDR3 sequences; more than 40% are singletons. Per germline, CDR1 SQVTM and CDR2 ANQGSEA. The CDR3 loop spans 14 amino acids. The V segment lost 6 bases and the J segment 4 bases; nucleotides outside the gene matches: 6. This clonotype appeared a few times.

This rearrangement joins TRBV29-1 to TRBJ2-1, with TRBD2 identical over 10 bases. This TCR came from a woman aged 55-69 years in good health. Sequenced: blood. In DNA form, the CDR3 reads TGCAGCGTAGCCGGACTAGCGGTATACAATGAGCAGTTCTTC. Translation: CSVAGLAVYNEQFF.